These 21 T cell receptor beta chains came from one sample sequenced in a study of blood T cells in healthy people across ages. Primers used in a second PCR of about 6 to 11 cycles were a sample-barcoded 5' primer and a J-beta primer mix. From the 5' RACE reads, TCRdb called clonotypes with MiXCR, one entry per CDR3 protein. The sample holds hundreds of thousands of distinct CDR3 sequences, about 34% seen once. Sequencing was carried out using blood. These receptors were collected from a man between 18 and 29 years old in good health.

This clonotype was observed many times. V usage is TRBV5-1 and J usage is TRBJ2-3, with unresolved D. The length of the CDR3 is 12 residues. V dropped 3 bases and J dropped 5 bases, with 7 bases sitting between them. From germline, CDR1 is SGHRS and CDR2 YFSETQ. The CDR3 region is CASSSGRDTQYF. CDR3 in DNA: TGCGCCAGCAGCTCGGGCAGAGATACGCAGTATTTT.

To note about this clonotype: A much larger clone sits a single nucleotide away, making a read error possible. The chain combines TRBV7-2 with TRBJ2-5; weak D call: TRBD1 (5 bases). The J call could be wrong; TRBJ2-7 is a better fit for the DNA end. The CDR3 has 15 residues. Germline V lookup: CDR1 SGHTA, CDR2 FQGNSA. The CDR3 bases are TGTGCCAGCAGCTTAGGGGCAGGGATCACCTACGAGCAGTACTTC. It specifies CASSLGAGITYEQYF.

With regard to this clonotype: A much larger clone is a single base away; this may be a read error. This chain links TRBV7-8 with TRBJ2-3; 7 bases map to TRBD1. The CDR3 extends over 16 amino acids. Per the germline V gene, CDR1 is SGHVS and CDR2 is FQNEAQ. The chain's CDR3 is CASSLGTGDVADMQYF. In DNA, the CDR3 is TGTGCCAGCAGCTTAGGAACAGGGGATGTAGCAGATATGCAGTATTTT.

This clonotype has just a few counts. The rearrangement uses TRBV6-5 and TRBJ1-2, with D tentatively TRBD1 (5 bases). This CDR3 is built from 14 residues. V was cut by 6 bases and J by 4 bases, with 15 bases left in between. The V gene's germline CDR1 is MNHEY and CDR2 SVGAGI. The CDR3 region has the DNA TGTGCCAGCAGCCCCCCAGGGAGTGCCTATGGCTACACCTTC. Translation: CASSPPGSAYGYTF.

The chain is built from TRBV20-1 and TRBJ1-1; D not resolved. The CDR3 contains 13 residues. Germline CDR1 is DFQATT and CDR2 is SNEGSKA (reference sequence). With 6 bases removed from V and 2 bases from J, the gap between germline ends came to 13 bases. CDR3 region: CSAALSTNTEAFF. The CDR3 DNA reads as TGCAGTGCCGCACTATCCACAAACACTGAAGCTTTCTTT.

This clonotype was observed a handful of times. Here the CDR3 reads CSVGQRLNYGYTF. The CDR3 DNA reads TGCAGCGTGGGACAGAGGCTTAACTATGGCTACACCTTC. The chain has TRBV29-1 and TRBJ1-2; the match to TRBD1 covers 7 bases. With 6 bases clipped from V and 1 base from J, the junction kept 5 bases outside the gene matches. The CDR3 consists of 13 residues. Germline lookup yields CDR1 SQVTM and CDR2 ANQGSEA.

This chain joins TRBV4-3 and TRBJ2-2; 7 bases agree with TRBD1. CDR3 size: 17 residues. The ends lost 4 bases at V and 3 bases at J; junction bases unmatched: 11. The germline gives CDR1 LGHNA, CDR2 YSLEER. The CDR3 region is CASSRRTGASDTGELFF. The DNA of the CDR3 is TGCGCCAGCAGCCGGAGAACAGGGGCCTCGGACACCGGGGAGCTGTTTTTT.

The V call is TRBV5-1, the J call TRBJ2-1; TRBD1 aligns across 9 bases. The J segment lost 7 bases and the V segment lost 5 bases, leaving 10 bases of the junction unmatched. Per the germline V gene, CDR1 is SGHRS and CDR2 is YFSETQ. The CDR3 has 15 amino acids. DNA for the CDR3: TGCGCCAGCAGACCGGGACAGGGTTCGGAAAATGAGCAGTTCTTC. It encodes CASRPGQGSENEQFF.

This clonotype was seen a handful of times. The V call is TRBV27, the J call TRBJ1-5; 8 bases match TRBD1. V was pared by 6 bases and J by 7 bases, with 5 bases of the junction left unmatched. Germline values: CDR1 MNHEY, CDR2 SMNVEV (reference sequence). The CDR3 runs 13 residues. The CDR3 protein is CASSLQGAQPQHF. DNA for the CDR3: TGTGCCAGCAGCCTTCAGGGGGCGCAGCCCCAGCATTTT.

Only a few counts were recorded for this clonotype. V usage is TRBV12-3 or TRBV12-4 and J usage is TRBJ1-4, with unresolved D. Trimming shortened V by 1 base and J by 6 bases, and 9 bases separated the two germline ends. The CDR3 is made up of 14 amino acids. The CDR3 DNA follows: TGTGCCAGCAGTTTAGGAGGGAATGATGAAAAACTGTTTTTT. This codes for CASSLGGNDEKLFF.

This rearrangement joins TRBV4-1 to TRBJ1-2; D is unclear. Germline loops: CDR1 MGHRA, CDR2 YSYEKL. Trimming cost V 1 base and J 0 bases, with 15 bases left between them. This CDR3 is 17 amino acids long. In nucleotides, the CDR3 is TGCGCCAGCAGCCAAGGCATACTGGGCATCGCTAACTATGGCTACACCTTC. Amino acids: CASSQGILGIANYGYTF.

This clonotype was detected once. A junction end diverges from the germline sequence, so it may reflect a read error. The V and J genes are TRBV4-3 and TRBJ1-6; D gene unclear. Germline V CDR1 and CDR2: LGHNA, YSLEER. The CDR3 runs 15 residues. CDR3 bases: TGCGCCAGCAGCCAAGTGGAGTTCTATAATTCACCCCCCCACTTT. This gives the protein CASSQVEFYNSPPHF.

This clonotype was recorded a few times. CDR3: CASSLDRGYGNEQFF. CDR3 bases: TGTGCCAGCAGTTTAGACAGGGGGTATGGAAATGAGCAGTTCTTC. The chain carries TRBV12-3 or TRBV12-4 and TRBJ2-1; 8 nucleotides line up with TRBD1. V gave up 1 base and J gave up 7 bases; unmatched junction bases: 6. This CDR3 has 15 amino acids.

Here the CDR3 DNA reads TGCAGCGTTGCCGGCCAGGGGATCTACGAGCAGTACTTC. Amino acid sequence: CSVAGQGIYEQYF. This sequence joins TRBV29-1 and TRBJ2-7; TRBD1 might be the D (6 bases). Trimming pared 4 bases from V and 3 bases from J, leaving 13 bases between. The CDR3 is made up of 13 amino acids. Germline CDR1 SQVTM, CDR2 ANQGSEA.

Points on this clonotype: One end of the junction is discordant with germline, which a read error may explain. The V call is TRBV7-9, the J call TRBJ1-5, with D tentatively TRBD1 (5 bases). Germline V gene data show CDR1 as SEHNR and CDR2 as FQNEAQ (reference sequence). This CDR3 has 14 amino acids. The CDR3 sequence: CASSGGTGNQPRHF. As DNA, the CDR3 is TGTGCCAGCAGTGGGGGGACTGGCAATCAGCCCCGGCATTTT.

This clonotype was found a few times. The J gene is TRBJ2-1, the V gene TRBV7-8, with D possibly TRBD2 on 5 matching bases. The CDR3 consists of 14 residues. The germline V gene encodes CDR1 SGHVS and CDR2 FQNEAQ. The V gene lost 2 bases and the J gene lost 10 bases, with 15 bases spanning the gap. The CDR3 spells CASSLTDSSGEQFF. The CDR3 nucleotides are TGTGCCAGCAGCTTAACCGACTCAAGCGGAGAGCAGTTCTTC.

This sequence joins TRBV29-1 and TRBJ2-2, with TRBD2 identical over 12 bases. CDR1 is SQVTM, CDR2 ANQGSEA, per germline. The V and J ends lost 7 bases and 2 bases, in that order; junction bases with no gene match: 8. CDR3 length: 16 residues. CDR3 region: CSASLAGGHNTGELFF. The CDR3 region has the DNA TGCAGCGCCAGCCTAGCGGGGGGGCATAACACCGGGGAGCTGTTTTTT.

This clonotype was picked up a small number of times. This chain joins TRBV7-2 and TRBJ2-1; perhaps TRBD1 as D (5 bases). The germline CDR1 and CDR2 sequences are SGHTA and FQGNSA. CDR3 length equals 13 residues. The ends were cut back, 5 bases at V and 9 bases at J, with 14 bases in the middle. In DNA form, the CDR3 reads TGTGCCAGCAGCAGAAGGGGCTATGGTGAGCAGTTCTTC. Amino acid sequence: CASSRRGYGEQFF.

This chain connects TRBV12-3 or TRBV12-4 to TRBJ1-1; no clear D. With 7 bases removed from V and 4 bases from J, the gap between germline ends came to 16 bases. The CDR3 consists of 14 residues. This chain's CDR3 is CASTPTQVGTEAFF. The CDR3 DNA reads as TGTGCCAGCACCCCAACCCAGGTAGGCACTGAAGCTTTCTTT.

The genes are TRBV6-1 and TRBJ2-1; 8 bases align to TRBD1. The CDR3 extends over 16 amino acids. V was pared by 7 bases and J by 2 bases, with 10 bases of the junction left unmatched. Germline assignment: CDR1 MNHNS and CDR2 SASEGT. Written as DNA, the CDR3 is TGTGCCAGCATGAAGTTCCCGGACAGGGCCTACAATGAGCAGTTCTTC. Translation: CASMKFPDRAYNEQFF.

The chain joins TRBV29-1 to TRBJ2-2, with D tentatively TRBD2 (5 bases). V was clipped by 4 bases and J by 8 bases, with 11 bases between them. The germline gives CDR1 SQVTM, CDR2 ANQGSEA. This CDR3 comprises 12 residues. For the CDR3, the DNA is TGCAGCGTTGGGGCCCCGGGAGGGGAGCTGTTTTTT. Translating gives CSVGAPGGELFF.